This T cell receptor (beta chain) came from a study of blood T cells in healthy people across ages. This CDR3 spans 11 amino acids. Trimming took off 5 bases at V and 4 bases at J, with 6 bases between the two ends. Study conclusions and caveats: TCR beta diversity was tightly associated with the proportion of naive T cells. Donor CMV status was unknown, possibly confounding expanded clonotype changes.

A second PCR of roughly 7 to 11 cycles used a sample-barcoded 5' primer and a J-beta primer mix. All samples yielded 2.5 million or more CDR3-containing paired-end reads. TCRdb analysed the 5' RACE reads with MiXCR anew, one entry per CDR3 protein. The table shows about 1.7 million distinct CDR3 sequences, with under 30% occurring only once. This clonotype has at least ten counts. The antigen is not known. Sequenced sample: blood. This sequence was found in a woman aged 30 to 39 in good health. The chain combines TRBV12-3 or TRBV12-4 with TRBJ2-7, with D hard to call. The CDR3 DNA reads as TGTGCCAGCAGTGTCCGATACGAGCAGTACTTC. Translation gives CASSVRYEQYF.